This T cell receptor (beta chain) was identified in a study of T cell responses to AZD1222 COVID-19 vaccine. Across the study: Pooling of second doses given at about 4 or about 12 weeks was done.

The data were produced by immunoSEQ multiplex PCR, yet TCRdb's version contains in-frame clones alone and is incomplete. The repertoire consists of roughly 160,000 clones, with 75% to 95% occurring once and the leading ten covering roughly 1.6%. The CDR3 spans 15 residues. Germline V CDR1 and CDR2: LGHDT, YNNKEL (reference sequence). V was cut by 4 bases and J by 3 bases, with 15 bases left in between. The origin of this receptor is an adult in good health. The rearrangement joins TRBV3-1 (or the pseudogene TRBV3-2) to TRBJ2-5; possible D gene TRBD2, 6 bases. Sample: peripheral blood, taken on day 0 of AZD1222 vaccination. CDR3 residues: CASSLRGVGEETQYF. The CDR3 DNA reads TGTGCCAGCAGCCTTCGCGGGGTAGGGGAAGAGACCCAGTACTTC.